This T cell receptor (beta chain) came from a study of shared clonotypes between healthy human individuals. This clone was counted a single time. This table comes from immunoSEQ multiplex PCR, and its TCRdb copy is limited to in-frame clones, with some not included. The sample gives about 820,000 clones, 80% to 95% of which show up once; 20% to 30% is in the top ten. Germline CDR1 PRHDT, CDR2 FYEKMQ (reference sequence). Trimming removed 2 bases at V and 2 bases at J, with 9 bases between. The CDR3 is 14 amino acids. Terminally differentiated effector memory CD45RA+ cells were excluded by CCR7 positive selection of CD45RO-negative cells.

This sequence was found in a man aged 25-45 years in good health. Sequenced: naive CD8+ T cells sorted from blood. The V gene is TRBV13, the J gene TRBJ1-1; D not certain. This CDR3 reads CASSLKRSNTEAFF. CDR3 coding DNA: TGTGCCAGCAGCTTAAAGAGATCTAACACTGAAGCTTTCTTT.